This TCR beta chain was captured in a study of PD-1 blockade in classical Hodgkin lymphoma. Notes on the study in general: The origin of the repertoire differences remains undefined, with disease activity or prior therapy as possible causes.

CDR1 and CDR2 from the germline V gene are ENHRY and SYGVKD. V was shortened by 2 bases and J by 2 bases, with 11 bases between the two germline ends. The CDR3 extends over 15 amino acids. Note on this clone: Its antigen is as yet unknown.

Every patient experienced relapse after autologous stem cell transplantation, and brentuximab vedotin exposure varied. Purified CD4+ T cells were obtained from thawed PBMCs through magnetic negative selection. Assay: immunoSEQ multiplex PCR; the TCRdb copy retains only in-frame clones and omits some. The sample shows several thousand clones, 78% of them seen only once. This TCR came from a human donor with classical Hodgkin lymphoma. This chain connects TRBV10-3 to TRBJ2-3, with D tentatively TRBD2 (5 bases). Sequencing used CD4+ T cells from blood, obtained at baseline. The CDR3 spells CAISEGLLPTDTQYF. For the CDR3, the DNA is TGTGCCATCAGTGAGGGACTTCTCCCCACAGATACGCAGTATTTT.